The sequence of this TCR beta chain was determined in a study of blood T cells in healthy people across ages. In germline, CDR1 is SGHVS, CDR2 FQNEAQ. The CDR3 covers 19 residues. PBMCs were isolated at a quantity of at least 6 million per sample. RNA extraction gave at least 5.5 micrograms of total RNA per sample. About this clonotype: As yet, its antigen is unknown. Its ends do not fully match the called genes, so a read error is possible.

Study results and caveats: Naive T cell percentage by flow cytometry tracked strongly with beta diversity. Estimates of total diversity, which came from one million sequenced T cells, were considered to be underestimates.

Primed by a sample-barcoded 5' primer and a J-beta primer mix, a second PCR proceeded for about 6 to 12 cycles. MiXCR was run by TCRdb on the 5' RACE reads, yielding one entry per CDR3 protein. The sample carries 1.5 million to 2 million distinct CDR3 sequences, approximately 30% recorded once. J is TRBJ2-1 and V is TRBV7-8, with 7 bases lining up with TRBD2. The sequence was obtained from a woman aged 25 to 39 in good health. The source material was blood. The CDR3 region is CASSLDPKLAGASYDEQFF. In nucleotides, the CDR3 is TGTGCCAGCAGCTTAGACCCCAAATTGGCGGGAGCCTCCTACGATGAGCAGTTCTTC.